The rows below give T cell receptor beta chains drawn from one sample of a study of identical twins. TCRdb re-derived calls from the 5' RACE reads in MiXCR, one entry per CDR3 protein. The sample yields about 700,000 distinct CDR3 sequences, roughly 6% seen once. The sample taken for sequencing was naive T cells sorted from blood. The origin of the receptors is a man aged 18 to 29 in good health. The CDR3 runs from the conserved cysteine through the conserved F or W. The D gene is left open where the match is weak. The size entry is marked missing in some rows and otherwise reads once, few, many or a size class.

cdr3_aa	cdr3_nt	j_call	v_call	clone_size	d_call
CSARVPWGAGANVLTF	TGCAGTGCTAGAGTTCCTTGGGGGGCTGGGGCCAACGTCCTGACTTTC	TRBJ2-6	TRBV20-1	NA	NA
CASSLPSGLSSYNEQFF	TGTGCCAGCAGTTTACCGAGCGGCTTAAGCTCCTACAATGAGCAGTTCTTC	TRBJ2-1	TRBV28	many	NA
CATSGEGSSGSSYNEQFF	TGTGCCACCAGCGGAGAGGGGTCTAGCGGGAGCTCCTACAATGAGCAGTTCTTC	TRBJ2-1	TRBV15	many	TRBD2
CSAGQTNTEAFF	TGCAGCGCGGGACAGACGAACACTGAAGCTTTCTTT	TRBJ1-1	TRBV29-1	many	TRBD1
CASSQRQGFGTEAFF	TGCGCCAGCAGCCAGCGACAGGGCTTCGGCACTGAAGCTTTCTTT	TRBJ1-1	TRBV4-1	many	TRBD1
CASSLLVGQRESNTGELFF	TGCGCCAGCAGCTTGTTAGTGGGCCAGCGGGAATCGAACACCGGGGAGCTGTTTTTT	TRBJ2-2	TRBV5-1	few	TRBD2
CATKQRESPKRQFF	TGTGCCACCAAGCAGCGGGAGAGCCCCAAAAGGCAGTTCTTC	TRBJ2-1	TRBV3-1	few	TRBD2
CASSAPGQGINTGELFF	TGTGCCAGCAGCGCTCCGGGACAGGGGATAAACACCGGGGAGCTGTTTTTT	TRBJ2-2	TRBV7-9	few	TRBD1
CASSSDHGLAGNNEQFF	TGTGCCAGCAGCTCCGATCACGGACTAGCGGGAAACAATGAGCAGTTCTTC	TRBJ2-1	TRBV7-8	NA	TRBD2
CATSAGANYGYTF	TGTGCCACCAGTGCCGGGGCTAACTATGGCTACACCTTC	TRBJ1-2	TRBV24-1	many	NA
CASSLSGTAKNIQYF	TGTGCCAGCAGCTTGAGCGGGACGGCCAAAAACATTCAGTACTTC	TRBJ2-4	TRBV11-2	many	TRBD2
CALSHERQEATDTQYF	TGTGCCCTATCACATGAGCGACAGGAGGCCACAGATACGCAGTATTTT	TRBJ2-3	TRBV10-3	many	NA
CASSETGRGGYTF	TGTGCCAGCAGCGAAACAGGGAGGGGTGGCTACACCTTC	TRBJ1-2	TRBV3-1	few	NA
CASSAGRLNQPQHF	TGTGCCAGCAGTGCGGGACGGCTCAATCAGCCCCAGCATTTT	TRBJ1-5	TRBV6-1	few	NA
CASSLETPETQYF	TGTGCCAGCAGCTTAGAAACTCCAGAGACCCAGTACTTC	TRBJ2-5	TRBV7-6	NA	NA
CASSIRTIPPEAGGTYNEQFF	TGTGCCAGCAGTATCCGAACTATCCCCCCGGAGGCGGGAGGTACCTACAATGAGCAGTTCTTC	TRBJ2-1	TRBV27	few	TRBD2
CASSLRLAGADEQYF	TGTGCCAGCAGTCTGCGACTAGCGGGAGCGGACGAGCAGTACTTC	TRBJ2-7	TRBV27	many	TRBD2
CASSQETEYNEQFF	TGTGCCAGCAGCCAAGAGACAGAATACAATGAGCAGTTCTTC	TRBJ2-1	TRBV3-1	NA	NA
CASSDGADNEKLFF	TGTGCCAGCAGCGACGGGGCTGATAATGAAAAACTGTTTTTT	TRBJ1-4	TRBV7-9	few	NA
CATNPLAGSTDTQYF	TGTGCCACCAACCCCCTAGCGGGTAGCACAGATACGCAGTATTTT	TRBJ2-3	TRBV6-1	NA	TRBD2
CASSLRQRTNYGYTF	TGTGCCAGCAGTTTACGGCAGAGAACGAACTATGGCTACACCTTC	TRBJ1-2	TRBV28	NA	NA
CASSSPGQGEPVKSYNEQFF	TGCGCCAGCAGCTCTCCGGGACAGGGGGAACCGGTGAAATCCTACAATGAGCAGTTCTTC	TRBJ2-1	TRBV5-1	many	TRBD1
CASSLGQAGEQYF	TGCGCCAGCAGCTTGGGACAGGCGGGGGAGCAGTACTTC	TRBJ2-7	TRBV5-1	few	NA
CATSDKRWGETQYF	TGTGCCACCAGTGATAAGAGGTGGGGAGAGACCCAGTACTTC	TRBJ2-5	TRBV24-1	NA	NA
CASSLSLGQGAQAFF	TGCGCCAGCAGCTTGTCTCTGGGACAGGGGGCCCAAGCTTTCTTT	TRBJ1-1	TRBV5-1	NA	TRBD1
CSARGWGQGNTGELFF	TGCAGTGCTAGAGGGTGGGGACAGGGAAACACCGGGGAGCTGTTTTTT	TRBJ2-2	TRBV20-1	NA	TRBD1
CATSDVGDTQYF	TGTGCCACCAGTGATGTGGGGGATACGCAGTATTTT	TRBJ2-3	TRBV24-1	many	NA
CASSPRAYQETQYF	TGTGCCAGCAGTCCGAGGGCCTACCAAGAGACCCAGTACTTC	TRBJ2-5	TRBV12-3/TRBV12-4	many	NA
CSASPPLLAGVGNEQFF	TGCAGTGCTAGCCCCCCCTTACTAGCGGGAGTGGGCAATGAGCAGTTCTTC	TRBJ2-1	TRBV20-1	NA	TRBD2
CASSRPGLAVLGDTQYF	TGTGCCAGTAGTAGACCGGGACTAGCGGTCCTTGGAGATACGCAGTATTTT	TRBJ2-3	TRBV19	NA	TRBD2
CASSLVGQGGYTF	TGTGCCAGCAGCCTCGTCGGACAGGGCGGCTACACCTTC	TRBJ1-2	TRBV12-3/TRBV12-4	many	TRBD1
CSARRRERTYYNEQFF	TGCAGTGCTAGGCGCCGGGAGCGAACATACTACAATGAGCAGTTCTTC	TRBJ2-1	TRBV20-1	many	NA
CASTFQTDTDTQYF	TGCGCCAGCACTTTTCAGACGGATACAGATACGCAGTATTTT	TRBJ2-3	TRBV10-2	NA	NA
CASRRNRGFKAGELFF	TGTGCCAGCAGACGGAACAGGGGGTTTAAGGCCGGGGAGCTGTTTTTT	TRBJ2-2	TRBV6-1	few	TRBD1
CATASGTDTQYF	TGTGCCACAGCGTCCGGTACAGATACGCAGTATTTT	TRBJ2-3	TRBV24-1	few	NA
CASSFRPSGGRAENTDTQYF	TGCGCCAGCAGCTTTAGGCCATCAGGGGGGAGGGCCGAAAACACAGATACGCAGTATTTT	TRBJ2-3	TRBV5-1	many	NA
CATSRDGGSPLHF	TGTGCCACCAGCAGGGATGGTGGTTCACCCCTCCACTTT	TRBJ1-6	TRBV15	many	NA
CASSRRGNNEQFF	TGTGCCAGCAGCCGACGGGGAAACAATGAGCAGTTCTTC	TRBJ2-1	TRBV12-3/TRBV12-4	many	NA
CAGASKVGEQFF	TGCGCCGGGGCTTCAAAGGTGGGTGAGCAGTTCTTC	TRBJ2-1	TRBV4-1	many	NA
CATSVGRLQETQYF	TGTGCCACCAGTGTGGGCAGATTGCAAGAGACCCAGTACTTC	TRBJ2-5	TRBV24-1	many	NA
CASSRDSRADTQYF	TGTGCCAGCAGTCGGGACTCTAGGGCAGATACGCAGTATTTT	TRBJ2-3	TRBV7-9	NA	NA
CASSQEETFTYNEQFF	TGCGCCAGCAGCCAAGAAGAGACGTTCACATACAATGAGCAGTTCTTC	TRBJ2-1	TRBV4-1	few	NA
CSCRDRVRGEQFF	TGCAGTTGCCGGGACAGGGTCAGAGGTGAGCAGTTCTTC	TRBJ2-1	TRBV20-1	many	TRBD1
CASSQTGPLNTEAFF	TGCGCCAGCAGCCAGACCGGACCGCTGAACACTGAAGCTTTCTTT	TRBJ1-1	TRBV4-1	many	NA
CASSYSGTSGRAYEQYF	TGTGCCAGCAGTTACTCGGGGACTAGCGGGAGGGCCTACGAGCAGTACTTC	TRBJ2-7	TRBV6-5	NA	TRBD2
CSASRLAGGSYNEQFF	TGCAGTGCTAGTCGCCTAGCGGGAGGTTCCTACAATGAGCAGTTCTTC	TRBJ2-1	TRBV20-1	NA	TRBD2
CASSSTRTGNGETQYF	TGTGCCAGCAGCTCAACCCGGACAGGGAACGGAGAGACCCAGTACTTC	TRBJ2-5	TRBV7-7	NA	TRBD1
CASSGSMAINYGYTF	TGTGCCAGCAGCGGGTCGATGGCGATAAACTATGGCTACACCTTC	TRBJ1-2	TRBV5-5	many	NA
CASSFGRMAALRGTGELFF	TGTGCCAGCAGCTTCGGCCGGATGGCTGCGCTAAGGGGGACCGGGGAGCTGTTTTTT	TRBJ2-2	TRBV7-6	few	NA
CAISEPTGRASEQYF	TGTGCCATCAGTGAGCCGACCGGGAGGGCATCCGAGCAGTACTTC	TRBJ2-7	TRBV10-3	many	TRBD2
CASTPASGARAKNIQYF	TGTGCCAGCACCCCAGCCTCGGGGGCGCGCGCCAAAAACATTCAGTACTTC	TRBJ2-4	TRBV25-1	many	NA
CASSLQGIETQYF	TGTGCCAGCAGCCTACAGGGGATCGAGACCCAGTACTTC	TRBJ2-5	TRBV7-9	few	TRBD1